What follows is one T cell receptor (beta chain) and its context. The Seattle patients, enrolled during active infection, were followed longitudinally. Per the study methods: Amplification of reference gene primers provided the estimated nucleated cell counts. This table comes from immunoSEQ multiplex PCR, and its TCRdb copy is limited to in-frame clones, with some not included. V, J and clone size were drawn from that table, and D and trimming were deduced from the DNA. The data hold about 76,000 clones, with approximately 85% observed a single time. The sample belongs to a study of blood T cell repertoires in COVID-19. The overall study: Both acute and convalescent COVID-19 samples were obtained from the United States, Italy and Spain. Sources were T cells, B-cell-depleted T cells, or PBMCs; the material itself was cDNA or gDNA.

The CDR3 is 14 amino acids. Trimming shortened V by 3 bases and J by 0 bases, and 8 bases separated the two germline ends. Germline CDR1 is SQVTM and CDR2 is ANQGSEA. The clonotype comes from a man aged 50-59 years with COVID-19, enrolled during active disease. The chain links TRBV29-1 to TRBJ2-2; TRBD2 might be the D (6 bases). Sequenced material: peripheral blood. CDR3 loop: CSVELAPNTGELFF. CDR3 sequence (DNA): TGCAGCGTTGAGCTAGCGCCGAACACCGGGGAGCTGTTTTTT.